The sequence of this T cell receptor beta chain was determined in a study of early T cells in non-severe SARS-CoV-2 infection. Study as a whole: Unsorted whole blood bulk RNA was sequenced, with unpaired chains. Overall study findings and caveats: Sequences matched to VDJdb favored anti-spike CD8 responses, while private and CD4 specificities were missed.

Germline CDR1 and CDR2: GTSNPN and SVGIG (reference sequence). There are 14 residues in the CDR3. V lost 3 bases and J 7 bases, leaving 15 bases between the germline ends. This clonotype was counted a few times. What it binds is not known. Attachment of unique molecular identifiers was made to individual cDNA molecules. A single record per CDR3 protein comes from TCRdb applying MiXCR to the 5' RACE reads. Among about 62,000 distinct CDR3 sequences listed, 8% to 10% were seen once. Sequencing was done on a sample of whole blood. This TCR was recovered from an adult who was a healthcare worker with PCR-confirmed SARS-CoV-2 infection or an uninfected control (not recorded which). The chain links TRBV30 to TRBJ1-4; a possible D gene is TRBD1 (6 bases). In nucleotides, the CDR3 is TGTGCCTGGAGAGGGACACCGAAAGGTGAAAAACTGTTTTTT. This encodes CAWRGTPKGEKLFF.